The source of this TCR beta chain is a study of Ad26.COV2.S vaccination and SARS-CoV-2 variants. Study-level points and caveats: Vaccine and placebo groups showed comparable non-spike TCR breadth.

Sequencing was performed with immunoSEQ multiplex PCR; in TCRdb, only in-frame clones are kept and a portion is missing. The sample lists approximately 410,000 clones; more than 75% were seen once. Trimming removed 4 bases from V and 5 bases from J, with 3 bases in between. Germline assignment: CDR1 MDHEN and CDR2 SYDVKM. CDR3 size: 10 residues. The treatment: over 15 received Ad26.COV2.S at low or high dose, single or two shots; 5 received placebo; per-sample allocation not given. Sampling happened 63 days after the first vaccine or placebo injection. The sample holds many counts of this clone. Its cognate antigen is unknown.

This chain connects TRBV28 to TRBJ2-7; no clear D gene. This receptor was taken from a person aged 18-60 years who received the Ad26.COV2.S COVID-19 vaccine or a placebo. This material consisted of peripheral blood, taken in a trial of Ad26.COV2.S vaccine versus placebo. CDR3 amino acids: CASSSHEQYF. The DNA for the CDR3 is TGTGCCAGCAGTTCCCACGAGCAGTACTTC.